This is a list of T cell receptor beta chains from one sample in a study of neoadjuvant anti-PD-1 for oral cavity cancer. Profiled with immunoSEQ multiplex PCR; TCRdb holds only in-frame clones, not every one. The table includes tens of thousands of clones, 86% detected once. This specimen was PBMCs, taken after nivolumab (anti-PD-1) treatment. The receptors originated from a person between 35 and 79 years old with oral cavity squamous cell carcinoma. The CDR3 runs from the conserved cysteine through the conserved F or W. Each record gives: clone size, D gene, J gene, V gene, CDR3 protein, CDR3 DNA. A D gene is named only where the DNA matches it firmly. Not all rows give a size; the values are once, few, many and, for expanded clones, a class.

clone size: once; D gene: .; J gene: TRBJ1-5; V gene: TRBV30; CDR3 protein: CAWSELPGQPQHF; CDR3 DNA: TGTGCCTGGAGTGAACTACCCGGTCAGCCCCAGCATTTT
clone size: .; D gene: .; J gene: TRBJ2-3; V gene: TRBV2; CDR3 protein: CASSRAGSTDTQYF; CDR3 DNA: TGTGCCAGCAGCAGAGCGGGTTCTACAGATACGCAGTATTTT
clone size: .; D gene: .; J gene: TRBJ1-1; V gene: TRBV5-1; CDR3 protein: CASSLGAALNTEAFF; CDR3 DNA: TGCGCCAGCAGCTTGGGGGCAGCCTTGAACACTGAAGCTTTCTTT
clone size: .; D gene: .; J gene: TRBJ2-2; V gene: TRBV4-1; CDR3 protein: CASSVRVLNTGELFF; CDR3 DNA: TGCGCCAGCAGCGTCCGGGTCCTGAACACCGGGGAGCTGTTTTTT
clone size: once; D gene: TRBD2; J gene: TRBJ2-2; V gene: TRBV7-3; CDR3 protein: CASSPTGTSVTGELFF; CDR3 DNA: TGTGCCAGCAGCCCCACCGGGACTAGCGTCACCGGGGAGCTGTTTTTT
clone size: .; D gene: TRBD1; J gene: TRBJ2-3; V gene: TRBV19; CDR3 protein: CATGDSSTDTQYF; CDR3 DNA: TGTGCCACCGGGGACAGTAGCACAGATACGCAGTATTTT
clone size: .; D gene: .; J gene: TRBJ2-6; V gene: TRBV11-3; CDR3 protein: CASSPGTIPGANVLTF; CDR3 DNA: TGTGCCAGCAGCCCAGGGACAATCCCTGGGGCCAACGTCCTGACTTTC
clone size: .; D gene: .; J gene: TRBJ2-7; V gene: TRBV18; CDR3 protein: CASSPPGRPTGEQYF; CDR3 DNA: TGTGCCAGCTCACCACCGGGGAGGCCCACTGGCGAGCAGTACTTC
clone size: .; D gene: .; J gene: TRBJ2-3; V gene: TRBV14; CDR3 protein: CASSPGSGVIGDTQYF; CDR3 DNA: TGTGCCAGCAGTCCCGGGTCGGGGGTCATTGGAGATACGCAGTATTTT
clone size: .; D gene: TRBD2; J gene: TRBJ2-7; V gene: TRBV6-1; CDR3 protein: CASTLAGPAYEQYF; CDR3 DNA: TGTGCCAGCACTCTAGCGGGCCCGGCCTACGAGCAGTACTTC
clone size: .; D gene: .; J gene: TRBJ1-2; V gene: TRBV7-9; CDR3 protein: CASSPPTGIYGYTF; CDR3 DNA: TGTGCCAGCAGCCCACCTACAGGGATCTATGGCTACACCTTC
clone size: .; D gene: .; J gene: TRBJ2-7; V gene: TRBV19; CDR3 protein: CASSLLFRGPGALYEQYF; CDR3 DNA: TGTGCCAGTAGTTTACTCTTCCGGGGCCCGGGGGCACTCTACGAGCAGTACTTC
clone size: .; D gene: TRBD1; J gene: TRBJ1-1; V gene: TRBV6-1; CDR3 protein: CASSEATTGGTEAFF; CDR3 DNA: TGTGCCAGCAGTGAAGCTACGACAGGGGGCACTGAAGCTTTCTTT